This TCR beta chain was sequenced in a study of T-cell reconstitution after alpha-beta-depleted transplantation in children. The germline V gene has CDR1 SGHAT and CDR2 FQNNGV. The CDR3 consists of 14 residues. J was trimmed by 2 bases and V by 5 bases; bases with no gene match: 4. Unique molecular identifiers tagged the TCRbeta library. TCRdb passed the PCR reads through MiXCR, listing each CDR3 protein once. This table holds about 360,000 distinct CDR3 sequences, more than 10% found once. This TCR came from a human donor who donated a stem cell graft to a child with Fanconi anemia. The chain carries TRBV11-2 and TRBJ2-5; the match to TRBD2 covers 8 bases. Sequenced here: PBMCs, sampled from the stem cell graft. The CDR3 sequence: CASSQRGTQETQYF. Written as DNA, the CDR3 is TGTGCCAGCAGCCAGCGGGGGACACAAGAGACCCAGTACTTC.